Following are 3 T cell receptor beta chains from one sample sequenced in a study of cytomegalovirus exposure and HLA in healthy donors. The PCR was carried out with 60 Vbeta primers and 13 Jbeta primers. The protocol was immunoSEQ multiplex PCR, while the TCRdb copy is restricted to in-frame clones and leaves out a portion. This table has some 90,000 clones, around 78% appearing once. The sequenced sample consisted of PBMCs. Receptors were obtained from a man younger than 45 in good health and CMV-seronegative.

This clone showed up just once. V gene TRBV7-9 combines with J gene TRBJ2-1, with D tentatively TRBD2 (5 bases). Trimming shortened V by 3 bases and J by 8 bases, and 14 bases separated the two germline ends. Germline values: CDR1 SEHNR, CDR2 FQNEAQ (reference sequence). This CDR3 is 14 amino acids long. The CDR3 reads CASSFIGIWDEQFF. The CDR3 DNA reads as TGTGCCAGCAGCTTCATCGGGATATGGGATGAGCAGTTCTTC.

The V gene is TRBV4-1, the J gene TRBJ1-6, with a tentative D call TRBD1 (6 bases). The CDR3 extends over 17 amino acids. V was pared by 0 bases and J by 7 bases, with 16 bases between. CDR1 and CDR2 from the germline V gene are MGHRA and YSYEKL. In DNA, the CDR3 is TGCGCCAGCAGCCAAGAGGGCTGGGATACAGGGAATTCACCCCTCCACTTT. It yields the protein CASSQEGWDTGNSPLHF.

J is TRBJ1-2 and V is TRBV10-1, with D unresolved. V was pared by 2 bases and J by 2 bases, with 6 bases between. CDR1 is WNHNN, CDR2 SYGVQD, per germline (reference sequence). This CDR3 contains 13 residues. CDR3 region: CASSEGLNYGYTF. In nucleotides, the CDR3 is TGCGCCAGCAGTGAGGGGCTAAACTATGGCTACACCTTC.